This passage covers 26 T cell receptor beta chains from one sample sequenced in a study of shared clonotypes between healthy human individuals. Assay: immunoSEQ multiplex PCR; the TCRdb copy retains only in-frame clones and omits some. The table has roughly 2 million clones, approximately 94% seen once. Sequencing used naive CD4+ T cells sorted from blood. The subset here: CD45RA+ positively selected. These receptor sequences come from a man between 18 and 29 years old in good health.

The V and J genes are TRBV7-8 and TRBJ2-3; D is unclear. The ends were cut back, 5 bases at V and 11 bases at J, with 20 bases in the middle. The CDR3 length is 14 residues. Per the germline V gene, CDR1 is SGHVS and CDR2 is FQNEAQ. CDR3 sequence: CASSIRSPSVGQYF. CDR3 in DNA: TGTGCCAGCAGCATCAGGAGTCCGTCGGTCGGGCAGTATTTT.

This clone was recorded only once. The CDR3 DNA reads as TGTGCCAGCAGGGAAACAGGGGGCGCCTATGGCTACACCTTC. This sequence encodes CASRETGGAYGYTF. The genes are TRBV5-4 and TRBJ1-2; TRBD1 agrees at 9 bases. This CDR3 is 14 amino acids long. J was trimmed by 4 bases and V by 5 bases; bases with no gene match: 6. The germline V gene has CDR1 SGHNT and CDR2 YYREEE (reference sequence).

This clone showed up just once. The chain recombines TRBV28 with TRBJ1-5, with D maybe TRBD1 (5 bases). CDR1 MDHEN and CDR2 SYDVKM come from the germline V gene. The CDR3 is 14 amino acids. V dropped 4 bases and J dropped 5 bases, with 12 bases sitting between them. The CDR3 DNA reads as TGTGCCAGCAGTTCCGGGACGGTTTATCAGCCCCAGCATTTT. It encodes CASSSGTVYQPQHF.

As concerns this clone: In the same sample, other DNA sequences code for this CDR3. The rearrangement uses TRBV4-3 and TRBJ2-7; perhaps TRBD1 as D (6 bases). The germline V and J ends were trimmed by 1 base and 4 bases, with 8 bases remaining between them. Germline loops: CDR1 LGHNA, CDR2 YSLEER. The CDR3 is 13 residues long. The CDR3 sequence is CASSQVQGYEQYF. DNA of the CDR3: TGCGCCAGCAGCCAAGTACAGGGATACGAGCAGTACTTC.

Worth noting for this clone: Other DNA sequences within the sample encode an identical CDR3. The rearrangement joins TRBV7-2 to TRBJ2-7; 12 bases align to TRBD1. Germline values: CDR1 SGHTA, CDR2 FQGNSA. The CDR3 sequence is 14 residues long. Trimming removed 4 bases from V and 4 bases from J; junction bases left unmatched: 2. This CDR3 reads CASSWDRGLYEQYF. The CDR3 DNA reads as TGTGCCAGCAGCTGGGACAGGGGGCTTTACGAGCAGTACTTC.

This clone was counted a single time. The chain is built from TRBV15 and TRBJ2-7; D may be TRBD1 or TRBD2 (6 bases each). CDR3 length: 17 residues. CDR1 is LNHNV, CDR2 YYDKDF, per germline (reference sequence). The germline V and J ends were trimmed by 0 bases and 2 bases, with 17 bases remaining between them. The chain's CDR3 is CATSRDQAGHIPYEQYF. CDR3 sequence (DNA): TGTGCCACCAGCAGAGATCAGGCGGGACATATACCCTACGAGCAGTACTTC.

The chain joins TRBV12-5 to TRBJ2-5; perhaps TRBD2 as D (9 bases). Per the germline V gene, CDR1 is LGHNT and CDR2 is FRNRAP. The V gene lost 1 base and the J gene lost 5 bases, with 20 bases spanning the gap. The CDR3 runs 17 residues. In nucleotides, the CDR3 is TGTGCTAGTGGTTTGGCGCTTCTAGCGGGACAGGAGGAGACCCAGTACTTC. Translated: CASGLALLAGQEETQYF.

The chain carries TRBV6-6 and TRBJ1-3; 8 positions agree with TRBD1. CDR1 and CDR2 (germline): MNHNY, SVGAGI (reference sequence). This CDR3 contains 15 residues. The ends lost 6 bases at V and 2 bases at J; junction bases unmatched: 6. For the CDR3, the DNA is TGTGCCAGCAGGCTCCAGGGGGCGGCTGGAAACACCATATATTTT. Translated: CASRLQGAAGNTIYF.

This chain connects TRBV6-5 to TRBJ1-1, with D maybe TRBD1 (6 bases). Germline CDR1 and CDR2: MNHEY and SVGAGI. This CDR3 has 14 amino acids. Trimming removed 0 bases from V and 8 bases from J, with 13 bases in between. The CDR3 protein is CASSYSPATGEAFF. CDR3 DNA sequence: TGTGCCAGCAGTTACTCTCCTGCGACAGGCGAAGCTTTCTTT.

V is TRBV2 and J is TRBJ1-4; 9 bases are a match to TRBD1. The CDR3 contains 15 residues. In germline, CDR1 is SNHLY, CDR2 FYNNEI. V gave up 6 bases and J gave up 8 bases; unmatched junction bases: 10. The CDR3 nucleotides are TGTGCCAGCAGCCCTCAACAGGGGGCGAGAGAAAAACTGTTTTTT. It codes for CASSPQQGAREKLFF.

There are a few counts of this clone. This chain connects TRBV7-3 to TRBJ2-7; D remains unclear. The CDR3 consists of 15 residues. Trimming took 4 bases from V and 0 from J, leaving 13 bases between them. Germline V gene lookup returns CDR1 SGHTA and CDR2 FQGTGA. The CDR3 region has the DNA TGTGCCAGCAGCTCCCACGGGCCAGACTCCTACGAGCAGTACTTC. Amino acids: CASSSHGPDSYEQYF. The full variable domain, with the rest looked up from reference TRBV7-3 and TRBJ2-7, is GAGVSQTPSNKVTEKGKYVELRCDPISGHTALYWYRQSLGQGPEFLIYFQGTGAADDSGLPNDRFFAVRPEGSVSTLKIQRTERGDSAVYLCASSSHGPDSYEQYFGPGTRLTVT.

The chain couples TRBV5-1 to TRBJ1-2; 7 nucleotides align to TRBD1. V was clipped by 4 bases and J by 0 bases; unmatched bases: 9. The CDR3 spans 16 residues. The germline V gene has CDR1 SGHRS and CDR2 YFSETQ. CDR3 coding DNA: TGCGCCAGCAGCCCGTCCGGAGACAGGGCTAACTATGGCTACACCTTC. Protein: CASSPSGDRANYGYTF.

V usage is TRBV30 and J usage is TRBJ1-3; D is undetermined. Per germline, CDR1 GTSNPN and CDR2 SVGIG (reference sequence). The CDR3 has 13 amino acids. Between the trimmed V and J ends, which lost 3 bases and 3 bases, there was a span of 9 bases. CDR3 sequence: CAWSQRIGNTIYF. DNA of the CDR3: TGTGCCTGGAGCCAGAGAATTGGAAACACCATATATTTT.

The chain couples TRBV5-1 to TRBJ1-6, with D hard to call. The CDR3 length is 14 residues. With 0 bases removed from V and 12 bases from J, the gap between germline ends came to 13 bases. Germline values: CDR1 SGHRS, CDR2 YFSETQ. This CDR3 reads CASSLGGESQPLHF. The DNA for the CDR3 is TGCGCCAGCAGCTTGGGAGGCGAATCCCAACCCCTCCACTTT.

The chain has TRBV2 and TRBJ2-5; D gene ambiguous. The germline CDR1 and CDR2 sequences are SNHLY and FYNNEI. The CDR3 is 15 amino acids. The V gene lost 0 bases and the J gene lost 4 bases, with 12 bases spanning the gap. In DNA, the CDR3 is TGTGCCAGCAGTGAAGCAGGAGCCTCCAGAGAGACCCAGTACTTC. Its translation: CASSEAGASRETQYF.

The rearrangement uses TRBV4-1 and TRBJ2-3; 13 bases match TRBD2. This CDR3 comprises 18 residues. Germline CDR1 MGHRA, CDR2 YSYEKL. Trimming cost V 1 base and J 4 bases; bases outside gene matches: 8. CDR3 in amino acids: CASSQVLTSGGASDTQYF. In nucleotides, the CDR3 is TGCGCCAGCAGCCAAGTCCTAACTAGCGGGGGGGCTTCAGATACGCAGTATTTT.

For this clone: The same CDR3 is also encoded by other DNA sequences in this sample. The J gene is TRBJ2-7, the V gene TRBV28; the match to TRBD1 covers 9 bases. CDR3 length equals 15 residues. The trim removed 6 bases at V and 0 bases at J, leaving 6 bases unmatched. CDR1 is MDHEN and CDR2 is SYDVKM in the germline V gene. The CDR3 DNA reads as TGTGCCAGCAGACCCGGGACAGGGAGCTCCTACGAGCAGTACTTC. Its translation: CASRPGTGSSYEQYF.

The genes are TRBV7-2 and TRBJ1-3; 8 bases line up with TRBD1. The trim removed 1 base at V and 7 bases at J, leaving 3 bases unmatched. Looked up from germline, CDR1 is SGHTA and CDR2 is FQGNSA. The CDR3 is made up of 14 amino acids. The CDR3: CASSLEQGGNTIYF. CDR3 bases: TGTGCCAGCAGCTTAGAACAGGGGGGGAACACCATATATTTT.

V gene TRBV28 combines with J gene TRBJ2-3, with D perhaps assigned TRBD1 or TRBD2 (5 bases each). This CDR3 comprises 16 residues. V was clipped by 3 bases and J by 6 bases, with 19 bases between them. Germline loops: CDR1 MDHEN, CDR2 SYDVKM. CDR3 sequence: CASSFQGRLSADTQYF. CDR3 bases: TGTGCCAGCAGTTTCCAGGGCAGACTAAGCGCGGATACGCAGTATTTT.

The V and J genes are TRBV28 and TRBJ2-3; D might be TRBD2 (6 bases). The V end lost 4 bases, the J end lost 13 bases, and 21 bases lay between the germline ends. The CDR3 consists of 14 residues. Germline CDR1 MDHEN, CDR2 SYDVKM. In DNA form, the CDR3 reads TGTGCCAGCAGTTCCCCCTTGTGGAGGGAGAGAAAGTATTTT. Translation: CASSSPLWRERKYF.

CDR3 residues: CASGRPPTDEQYF. The DNA of the CDR3 is TGTGCTAGTGGCCGGCCACCCACGGACGAGCAGTACTTC. This rearrangement joins TRBV12-5 to TRBJ2-7, with D unresolved. Between the trimmed V and J ends, which lost 6 bases and 5 bases, there was a span of 14 bases. The length of the CDR3 is 13 residues. Per germline, CDR1 LGHNT and CDR2 FRNRAP.

Concerning this clone itself: The same CDR3 is also encoded by other DNA sequences in this sample. The chain joins TRBV7-3 to TRBJ2-5; D is possibly TRBD1 (6 bases). This CDR3 spans 13 amino acids. CDR1 and CDR2 from the germline V gene are SGHTA and FQGTGA. Trimming removed 4 bases at V and 5 bases at J, with 11 bases between. CDR3 nucleotide sequence: TGTGCCAGCAGCTCCGGACAGAAGGAGACCCAGTACTTC. As protein: CASSSGQKETQYF.

The V call is TRBV2, the J call TRBJ2-1; tentative D call: TRBD1 (5 bases). Germline values: CDR1 SNHLY, CDR2 FYNNEI. The CDR3 is 15 amino acids. With 1 base removed from V and 8 bases from J, the gap between germline ends came to 15 bases. This CDR3 is CASSEVQGRFYEQFF. Written as DNA, the CDR3 is TGTGCCAGCAGTGAAGTCCAGGGCCGGTTCTATGAGCAGTTCTTC.

The chain couples TRBV5-1 to TRBJ2-1; perhaps TRBD2 as D (5 bases). This CDR3 region has 13 residues. Trimming stripped 2 bases from V and 7 bases from J, with 10 bases between. Per the germline V gene, CDR1 is SGHRS and CDR2 is YFSETQ. The CDR3 sequence is CASSFIGENEQFF. For the CDR3, the DNA is TGCGCCAGCAGCTTTATTGGGGAGAATGAGCAGTTCTTC.

J is TRBJ1-3 and V is TRBV4-3, with 7 bases identical to TRBD1. This CDR3 spans 19 amino acids. Germline V gene data show CDR1 as LGHNA and CDR2 as YSLEER. J lost 0 bases, V lost 0 bases, and 11 bases had no gene match. CDR3 nucleotides: TGCGCCAGCAGCCAAGATATCTTCGGACAGGCAATCTCTGGAAACACCATATATTTT. Encoded protein: CASSQDIFGQAISGNTIYF.

Comments on this clone: The same CDR3 is also encoded by other DNA sequences in this sample. This sequence joins TRBV5-4 and TRBJ1-2; D is possibly TRBD1 (5 bases). The CDR3 contains 13 residues. The V and J ends lost 0 bases and 4 bases respectively, with 7 bases between them. Germline CDR1 SGHNT, CDR2 YYREEE (reference sequence). The CDR3 protein is CASSLEGAYGYTF. CDR3 in DNA: TGTGCCAGCAGCTTGGAAGGGGCCTATGGCTACACCTTC.